This T cell receptor beta chain was sequenced for a study of blood T cell repertoires in COVID-19. The CDR3 runs 18 residues. V was trimmed by 6 bases and J by 3 bases, leaving 24 bases between them. The germline CDR1 and CDR2 sequences are KGHSH and LQKENI. TCRdb's table, derived via immunoSEQ multiplex PCR, lists solely in-frame clones and lacks some. The table lists hundreds of thousands of clones, about 88% of them singletons. The chain links TRBV18 to TRBJ2-1; D call uncertain. Sequenced sample: PBMCs or T cells enriched from blood (not recorded which). This clonotype was obtained from a woman aged 25-40 years who had recovered from COVID-19. The chain's CDR3 is CASSPKLKNYADYNEQFF. DNA of the CDR3: TGTGCCAGCTCTCCGAAGCTCAAAAACTACGCCGACTACAATGAGCAGTTCTTC. The variable domain in full, completed from reference TRBV18 and TRBJ2-1, reads NAGVMQNPRHLVRRRGQEARLRCSPMKGHSHVYWYRQLPEEGLKFMVYLQKENIIDESGMPKERFSAEFPKEGPSILRIQQVVRGDSAAYFCASSPKLKNYADYNEQFFGPGTRLTVL.